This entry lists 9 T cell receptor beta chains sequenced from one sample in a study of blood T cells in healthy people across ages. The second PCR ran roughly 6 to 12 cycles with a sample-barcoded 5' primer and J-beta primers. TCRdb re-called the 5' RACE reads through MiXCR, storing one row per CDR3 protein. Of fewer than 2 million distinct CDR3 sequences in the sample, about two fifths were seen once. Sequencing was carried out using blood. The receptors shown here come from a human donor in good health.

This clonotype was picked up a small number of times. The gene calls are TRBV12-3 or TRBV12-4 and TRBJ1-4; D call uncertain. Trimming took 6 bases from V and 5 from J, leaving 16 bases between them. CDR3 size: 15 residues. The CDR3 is CASSPRFTTNEKLFF. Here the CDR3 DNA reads TGTGCCAGCAGCCCGCGATTTACTACCAATGAAAAACTGTTTTTT.

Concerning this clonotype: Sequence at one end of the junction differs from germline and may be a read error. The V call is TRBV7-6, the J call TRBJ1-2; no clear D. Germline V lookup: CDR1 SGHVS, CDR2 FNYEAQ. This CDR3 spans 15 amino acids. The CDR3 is CASSSSNSLNYGDTF. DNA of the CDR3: TGTGCCAGCAGCTCAAGTAATAGCCTTAACTATGGCGACACCTTC. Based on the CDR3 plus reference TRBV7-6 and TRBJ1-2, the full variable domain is GAGVSQSPRYKVTKRGQDVALRCDPISGHVSLYWYRQALGQGPEFLTYFNYEAQQDKSGLPNDRFSAERPEGSISTLTIQRTEQRDSAMYRCASSSSNSLNYGDTFGSGTRLTVV.

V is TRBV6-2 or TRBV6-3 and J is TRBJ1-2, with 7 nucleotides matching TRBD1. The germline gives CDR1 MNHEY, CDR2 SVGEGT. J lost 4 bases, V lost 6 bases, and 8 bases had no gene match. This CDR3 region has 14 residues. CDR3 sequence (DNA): TGTGCCAGCAGCCCCGGGACAGCCGCCTATGGCTACACCTTC. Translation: CASSPGTAAYGYTF.

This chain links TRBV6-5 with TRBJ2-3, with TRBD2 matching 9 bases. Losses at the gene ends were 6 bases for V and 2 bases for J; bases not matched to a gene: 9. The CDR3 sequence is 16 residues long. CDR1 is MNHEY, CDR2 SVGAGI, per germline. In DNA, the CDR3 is TGTGCCAGCAGGCCTCTGGCGGGGGGGATCACAGATACGCAGTATTTT. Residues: CASRPLAGGITDTQYF.

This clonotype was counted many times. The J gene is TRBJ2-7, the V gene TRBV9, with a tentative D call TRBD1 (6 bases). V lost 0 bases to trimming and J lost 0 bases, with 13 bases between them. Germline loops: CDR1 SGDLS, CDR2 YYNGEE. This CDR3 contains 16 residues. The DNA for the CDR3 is TGTGCCAGCAGCGTAGGCCCTCCGGGACACTCCTACGAGCAGTACTTC. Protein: CASSVGPPGHSYEQYF.

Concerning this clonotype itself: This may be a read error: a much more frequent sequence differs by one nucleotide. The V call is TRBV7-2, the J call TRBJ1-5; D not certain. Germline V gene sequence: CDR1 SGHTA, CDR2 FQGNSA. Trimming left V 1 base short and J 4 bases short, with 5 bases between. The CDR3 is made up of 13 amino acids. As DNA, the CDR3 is TGTGCCAGCAGCTTAGTGTGGAATCAGCCCCAGCATTTT. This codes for CASSLVWNQPQHF.

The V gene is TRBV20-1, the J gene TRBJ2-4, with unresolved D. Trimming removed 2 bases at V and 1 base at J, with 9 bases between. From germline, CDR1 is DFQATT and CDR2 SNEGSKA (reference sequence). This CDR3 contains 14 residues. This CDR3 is CSARQTRAKNIQYF. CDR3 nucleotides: TGCAGTGCTAGACAAACAAGGGCCAAAAACATTCAGTACTTC.

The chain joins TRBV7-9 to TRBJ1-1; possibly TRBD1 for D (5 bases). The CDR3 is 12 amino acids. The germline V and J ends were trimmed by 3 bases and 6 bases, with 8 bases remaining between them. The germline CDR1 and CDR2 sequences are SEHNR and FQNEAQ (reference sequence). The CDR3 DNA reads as TGTGCCAGCAGCTTCACCAGGGCTGAAGCTTTCTTT. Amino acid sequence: CASSFTRAEAFF.

The CDR3 coding sequence is TGTGCCAGCAGCTTTTTAGGGGATAGCGATGAAAAACTGTTTTTT. Its protein product is CASSFLGDSDEKLFF. J is TRBJ1-4 and V is TRBV5-7; tentatively, D is TRBD1 (5 bases). TRBV5-7 is an open reading frame, and its role is uncertain. The CDR3 has 15 residues. The ends were cut back, 2 bases at V and 6 bases at J, with 14 bases in the middle.